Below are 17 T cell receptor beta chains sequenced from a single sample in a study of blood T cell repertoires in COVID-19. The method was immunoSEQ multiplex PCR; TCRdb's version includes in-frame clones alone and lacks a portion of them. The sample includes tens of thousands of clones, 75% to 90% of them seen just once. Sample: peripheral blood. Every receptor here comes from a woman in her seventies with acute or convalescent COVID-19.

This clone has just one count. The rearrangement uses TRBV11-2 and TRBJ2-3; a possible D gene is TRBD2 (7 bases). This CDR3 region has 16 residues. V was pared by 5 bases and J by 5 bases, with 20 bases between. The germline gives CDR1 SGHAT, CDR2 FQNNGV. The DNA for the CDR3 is TGTGCCAGCAGCACCCGTAAGGGGGGGCCACTAGATACGCAGTATTTT. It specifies CASSTRKGGPLDTQYF.

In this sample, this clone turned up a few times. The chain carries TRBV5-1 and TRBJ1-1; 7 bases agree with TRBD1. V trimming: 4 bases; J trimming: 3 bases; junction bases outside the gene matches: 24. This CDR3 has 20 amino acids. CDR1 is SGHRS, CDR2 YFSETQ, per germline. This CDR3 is CASSLDATQDRWTWDTEAFF. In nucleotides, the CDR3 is TGCGCCAGCAGCCTCGACGCAACTCAGGACAGGTGGACATGGGACACTGAAGCTTTCTTT.

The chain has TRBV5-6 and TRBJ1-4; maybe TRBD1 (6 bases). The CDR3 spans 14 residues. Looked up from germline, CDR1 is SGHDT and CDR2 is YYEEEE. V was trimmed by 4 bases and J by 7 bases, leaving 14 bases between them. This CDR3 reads CASSLGTTIEKLFF. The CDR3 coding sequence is TGTGCCAGCAGCCTCGGGACAACAATTGAAAAACTGTTTTTT.

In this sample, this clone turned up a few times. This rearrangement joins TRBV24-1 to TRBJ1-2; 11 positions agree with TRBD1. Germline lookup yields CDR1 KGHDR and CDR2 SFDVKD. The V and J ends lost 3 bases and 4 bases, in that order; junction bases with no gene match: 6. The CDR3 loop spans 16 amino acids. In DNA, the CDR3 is TGTGCCACCAGTGATCGTCGGGACAGGGGGACCTATGGCTACACCTTC. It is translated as CATSDRRDRGTYGYTF.

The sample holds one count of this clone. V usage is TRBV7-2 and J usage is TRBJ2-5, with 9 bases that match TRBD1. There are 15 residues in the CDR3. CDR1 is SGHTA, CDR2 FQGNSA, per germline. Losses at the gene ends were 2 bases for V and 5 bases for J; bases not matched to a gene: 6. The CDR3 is CASSLRQGEWETQYF. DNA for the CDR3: TGTGCCAGCAGCTTAAGACAGGGGGAGTGGGAGACCCAGTACTTC.

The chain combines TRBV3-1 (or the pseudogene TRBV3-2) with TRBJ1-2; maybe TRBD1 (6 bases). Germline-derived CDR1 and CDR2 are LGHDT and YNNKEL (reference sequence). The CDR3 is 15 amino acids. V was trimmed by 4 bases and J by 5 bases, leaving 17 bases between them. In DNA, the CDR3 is TGTGCCAGCAGCCCCGAACCGGGACAAAGTTATGGCTACACCTTC. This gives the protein CASSPEPGQSYGYTF.

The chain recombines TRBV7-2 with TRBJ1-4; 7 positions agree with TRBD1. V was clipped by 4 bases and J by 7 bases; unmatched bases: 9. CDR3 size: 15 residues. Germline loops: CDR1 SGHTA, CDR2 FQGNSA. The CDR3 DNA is TGTGCCAGCAGCTCCTACAGGGGAAAGGGTGAAAAACTGTTTTTT. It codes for CASSSYRGKGEKLFF.

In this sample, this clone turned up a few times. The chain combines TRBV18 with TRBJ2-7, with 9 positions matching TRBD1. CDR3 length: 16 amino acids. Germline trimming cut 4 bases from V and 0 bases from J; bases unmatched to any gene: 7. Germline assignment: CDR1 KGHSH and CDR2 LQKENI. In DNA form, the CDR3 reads TGTGCCAGCTCACAAGGACAGGGGTCGAGCTCCTACGAGCAGTACTTC. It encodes CASSQGQGSSSYEQYF. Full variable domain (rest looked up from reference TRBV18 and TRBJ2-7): NAGVMQNPRHLVRRRGQEARLRCSPMKGHSHVYWYRQLPEEGLKFMVYLQKENIIDESGMPKERFSAEFPKEGPSILRIQQVVRGDSAAYFCASSQGQGSSSYEQYFGPGTRLTVT.

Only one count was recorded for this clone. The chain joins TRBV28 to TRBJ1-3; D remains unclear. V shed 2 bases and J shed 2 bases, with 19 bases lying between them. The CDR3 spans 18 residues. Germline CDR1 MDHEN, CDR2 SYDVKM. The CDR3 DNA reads TGTGCCAGCAGTTTAAGGTCGACACCCCTATTAACTGGAAACACCATATATTTT. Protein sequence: CASSLRSTPLLTGNTIYF. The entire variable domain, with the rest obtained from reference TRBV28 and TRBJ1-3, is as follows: DVKVTQSSRYLVKRTGEKVFLECVQDMDHENMFWYRQDPGLGLRLIYFSYDVKMKEKGDIPEGYSVSREKKERFSLILESASTNQTSMYLCASSLRSTPLLTGNTIYFGEGSWLTVV.

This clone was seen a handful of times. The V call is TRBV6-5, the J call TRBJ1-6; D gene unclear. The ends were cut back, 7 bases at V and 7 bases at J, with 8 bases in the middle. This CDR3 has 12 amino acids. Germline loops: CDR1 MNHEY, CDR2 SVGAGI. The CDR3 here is CASTFGNSPLHF. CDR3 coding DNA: TGTGCCAGCACTTTCGGGAATTCACCCCTCCACTTT.

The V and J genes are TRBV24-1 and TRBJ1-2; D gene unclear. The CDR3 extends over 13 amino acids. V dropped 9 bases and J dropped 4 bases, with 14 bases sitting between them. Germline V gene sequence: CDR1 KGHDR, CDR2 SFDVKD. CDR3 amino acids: CATSPGPLYGYTF. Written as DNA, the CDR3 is TGTGCCACCTCACCTGGGCCTCTCTATGGCTACACCTTC.

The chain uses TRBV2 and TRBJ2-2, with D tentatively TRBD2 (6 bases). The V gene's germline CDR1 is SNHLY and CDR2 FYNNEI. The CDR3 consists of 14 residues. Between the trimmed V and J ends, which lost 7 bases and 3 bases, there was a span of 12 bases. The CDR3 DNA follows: TGTGCCAGCACTACTAGCCGGGACACCGGGGAGCTGTTTTTT. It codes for CASTTSRDTGELFF.

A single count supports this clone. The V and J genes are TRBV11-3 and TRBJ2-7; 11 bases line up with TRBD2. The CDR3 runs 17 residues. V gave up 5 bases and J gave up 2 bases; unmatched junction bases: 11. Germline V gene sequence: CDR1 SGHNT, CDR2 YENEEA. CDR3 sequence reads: CASSPSPLAGATYEQYF. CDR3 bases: TGTGCCAGCAGCCCATCCCCACTAGCGGGGGCGACCTACGAGCAGTACTTC.

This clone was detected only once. CDR3 sequence: CASSVGQVYEQYF. The CDR3 nucleotides are TGTGCCAGCTCAGTCGGACAGGTTTACGAGCAGTACTTC. V is TRBV18 and J is TRBJ2-7; TRBD1 agrees at 7 bases. Germline loops: CDR1 KGHSH, CDR2 LQKENI. The CDR3 loop spans 13 amino acids. V trimming: 5 bases; J trimming: 4 bases; junction bases outside the gene matches: 5.

CDR3: CASSQETGNTEAFF. The DNA for the CDR3 is TGCGCCAGCAGCCAAGAAACGGGGAACACTGAAGCTTTCTTT. The chain uses TRBV4-3 and TRBJ1-1; D unresolved. V was shortened by 0 bases and J by 1 base, with 6 bases between the two germline ends. Germline CDR1 reads LGHNA; CDR2 reads YSLEER. The CDR3 covers 14 residues.

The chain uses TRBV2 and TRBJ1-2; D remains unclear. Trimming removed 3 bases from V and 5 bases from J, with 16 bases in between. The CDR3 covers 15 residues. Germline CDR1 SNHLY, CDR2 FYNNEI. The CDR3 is CASSDSGLVGYGYTF. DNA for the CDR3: TGTGCCAGCAGTGATAGCGGGCTGGTAGGGTATGGCTACACCTTC.

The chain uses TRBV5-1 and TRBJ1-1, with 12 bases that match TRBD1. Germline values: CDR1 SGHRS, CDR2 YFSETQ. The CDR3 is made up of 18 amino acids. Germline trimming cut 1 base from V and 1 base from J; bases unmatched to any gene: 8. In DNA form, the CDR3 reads TGCGCCAGCAGCTTGCGTGGGACAGGGGGCGACTGGAACACTGAAGCTTTCTTT. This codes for CASSLRGTGGDWNTEAFF. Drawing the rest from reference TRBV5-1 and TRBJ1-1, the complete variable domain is KAGVTQTPRYLIKTRGQQVTLSCSPISGHRSVSWYQQTPGQGLQFLFEYFSETQRNKGNFPGRFSGRQFSNSRSEMNVSTLELGDSALYLCASSLRGTGGDWNTEAFFGQGTRLTVV.